This T cell receptor (beta chain) derives from a study of blood T cell repertoires in COVID-19. Study in general: There were acute and convalescent COVID-19 samples, and they came from the United States, Italy and Spain. T cells, B-cell-depleted T cells, or PBMCs supplied cDNA or gDNA.

Germline-derived CDR1 and CDR2 are SEHNR and FQNEAQ (reference sequence). The CDR3 sequence is 17 residues long. V was trimmed by 0 bases and J by 5 bases, leaving 19 bases between them. In the original processing: Estimates of nucleated cell counts were drawn from the amplification of reference gene primers. Produced via immunoSEQ multiplex PCR; TCRdb's table is partial and in-frame only. The DNA was the basis for D and trimming; V, J and clone size are from that table. The profile shows over 200,000 clones, around 90% of them singletons. Input material: peripheral blood. This chain links TRBV7-9 with TRBJ2-5, with D tentatively TRBD2 (6 bases). This sequence originates from a woman aged 30 to 39 with acute or convalescent COVID-19. CDR3: CASSLAVPGVTWETQYF. The CDR3 DNA sequence: TGTGCCAGCAGCTTAGCGGTGCCGGGGGTGACCTGGGAGACCCAGTACTTC.